What follows are 14 T cell receptor beta chains derived from one specimen sequenced in a study of cytomegalovirus exposure and HLA in healthy donors. The PCR used 60 Vbeta and 13 Jbeta primers. Profiled with immunoSEQ multiplex PCR; TCRdb holds only in-frame clones, not every one. The table records 250,000 or so clones, 80% to 85% of them present only once. The sample was PBMCs. The source is a woman aged 60-75 years in good health and CMV-seropositive.

This chain joins TRBV6-5 and TRBJ2-1; D perhaps matches TRBD2 (6 bases). Looked up from germline, CDR1 is MNHEY and CDR2 is SVGAGI. Trimming took off 4 bases at V and 5 bases at J, with 18 bases between the two ends. The CDR3 consists of 16 residues. CDR3 amino acids: CASSSSTGEPNNEQFF. CDR3 nucleotide sequence: TGTGCCAGCAGTTCCTCCACGGGAGAGCCCAACAATGAGCAGTTCTTC.

The rearrangement uses TRBV29-1 and TRBJ1-2, with 10 bases lining up with TRBD1. Germline CDR1 is SQVTM and CDR2 is ANQGSEA. The CDR3 totals 14 residues. The J segment lost 4 bases and the V segment lost 7 bases, leaving 9 bases of the junction unmatched. CDR3 residues: CSAGQGDGGYGYTF. The CDR3 DNA sequence: TGCAGCGCCGGACAGGGGGATGGCGGCTATGGCTACACCTTC.

The V and J genes are TRBV6-5 and TRBJ1-4; TRBD1 aligns across 11 bases. With V trimmed by 4 bases and J by 8 bases, 6 bases remained unmatched. Germline CDR1 MNHEY, CDR2 SVGAGI. This CDR3 is built from 15 residues. The CDR3 region is CASSSPGQGEEKLFF. The CDR3 bases are TGTGCCAGCAGTTCCCCGGGACAGGGGGAAGAAAAACTGTTTTTT.

This chain uses TRBV11-2 with TRBJ2-7; 7 nucleotides agree with TRBD1. The CDR3 totals 17 residues. The germline V gene encodes CDR1 SGHAT and CDR2 FQNNGV. J was trimmed by 0 bases and V by 6 bases; bases with no gene match: 14. This CDR3 is CASSQPGQPPSSYEQYF. CDR3 DNA sequence: TGTGCCAGCAGTCAGCCGGGACAGCCGCCTAGCTCCTACGAGCAGTACTTC.

The V gene is TRBV6-1, the J gene TRBJ1-5; the D is unclear. Germline CDR1 MNHNS, CDR2 SASEGT. Trimming took off 6 bases at V and 5 bases at J, with 11 bases between the two ends. This CDR3 contains 13 residues. The CDR3 nucleotides are TGTGCCAGCAGCCCTCGGGAGGATCAGCCCCAGCATTTT. This sequence encodes CASSPREDQPQHF.

This sequence joins TRBV7-8 and TRBJ1-5, with no clear D. Per germline, CDR1 SGHVS and CDR2 FQNEAQ. CDR3 length: 15 amino acids. Deletions cut 0 bases from V and 3 bases from J, with 9 bases between. The chain's CDR3 is CASSLARRFNQPQHF. CDR3 bases: TGTGCCAGCAGCTTAGCGAGGCGGTTCAATCAGCCCCAGCATTTT.

The chain combines TRBV9 with TRBJ1-6; 8 bases line up with TRBD1. V was clipped by 3 bases and J by 0 bases; unmatched bases: 11. Germline lookup yields CDR1 SGDLS and CDR2 YYNGEE. CDR3 size: 19 residues. The CDR3 region has the DNA TGTGCCAGCAGCGCAATGAAGAGGGACAGGAGCTCCTATAATTCACCCCTCCACTTT. Translating gives CASSAMKRDRSSYNSPLHF. Full variable domain (outside the CDR3, taken from reference TRBV9 and TRBJ1-6): DSGVTQTPKHLITATGQRVTLRCSPRSGDLSVYWYQQSLDQGLQFLIQYYNGEERAKGNILERFSAQQFPDLHSELNLSSLELGDSALYFCASSAMKRDRSSYNSPLHFGNGTRLTVT.

CDR3 DNA: TGTGCCTGGAGTGAACTCGACCCGCAAAGGAGGGCTTTCTTT. This translates into CAWSELDPQRRAFF. V gene TRBV30 combines with J gene TRBJ1-1; no clear D gene. The CDR3 sequence is 14 residues long. V was shortened by 1 base and J by 11 bases, with 20 bases between the two germline ends. The germline gives CDR1 GTSNPN, CDR2 SVGIG (reference sequence).

The chain couples TRBV2 to TRBJ2-7; D may be TRBD2 (6 bases). The V gene lost 9 bases and the J gene lost 4 bases, with 16 bases spanning the gap. Germline V lookup: CDR1 SNHLY, CDR2 FYNNEI. The CDR3 consists of 13 residues. Written as DNA, the CDR3 is TGTGCCAGGGGTGGGGAGGCCGATTACGAGCAGTACTTC. Encoded protein: CARGGEADYEQYF.

Only one count was recorded for this clone. The rearrangement joins TRBV18 to TRBJ2-7, with 7 bases lining up with TRBD1. The CDR3 consists of 14 residues. CDR1 is KGHSH and CDR2 is LQKENI in the germline V gene. Unmatched junction bases numbered 2, after V lost 2 bases and J lost 1 base. The CDR3 loop reads CASSPETGSYEQYF. In DNA, the CDR3 is TGTGCCAGCTCACCAGAGACAGGGTCCTACGAGCAGTACTTC.

The CDR3 DNA follows: TGTGCCAGCAGCGTCCTCATAGACAATGAGCAGTTCTTC. Protein: CASSVLIDNEQFF. The chain is built from TRBV9 and TRBJ2-1, with D unresolved. V dropped 2 bases and J dropped 5 bases, with 8 bases sitting between them. The CDR3 is made up of 13 amino acids. The germline CDR1 and CDR2 sequences are SGDLS and YYNGEE.

This chain links TRBV19 with TRBJ2-7; 10 bases line up with TRBD2. Germline values: CDR1 LNHDA, CDR2 SQIVND (reference sequence). CDR3 length: 14 residues. The trim removed 10 bases at V and 6 bases at J, leaving 12 bases unmatched. The CDR3 DNA reads as TGTGCCACTAAACCGGGACTAGCGAACTCCGAGCAGTACTTC. This sequence encodes CATKPGLANSEQYF.

A word on this clone: Germline is not matched at one junction end, which may reflect a read error. The rearrangement links TRBV5-1 to TRBJ1-2; TRBD1 aligns across 8 bases. The germline V gene encodes CDR1 SGHRS and CDR2 YFSETQ. This CDR3 has 14 residues. For the CDR3, the DNA is TGCGCCAGCAGTTCGACAGGGGAACCCTATGACTACACCTTC. This gives the protein CASSSTGEPYDYTF.

The rearrangement uses TRBV19 and TRBJ2-3; tentatively, D is TRBD2 (6 bases). The V end was cut by 2 bases, the J end by 5 bases, with 17 bases between. This CDR3 has 16 residues. Germline CDR1 LNHDA, CDR2 SQIVND (reference sequence). The CDR3 region is CASSISGLLLGDTQYF. CDR3 nucleotide sequence: TGTGCCAGTAGTATAAGCGGACTACTTTTAGGAGATACGCAGTATTTT. Drawing the rest from reference TRBV19 and TRBJ2-3, the complete variable domain is DGGITQSPKYLFRKEGQNVTLSCEQNLNHDAMYWYRQDPGQGLRLIYYSQIVNDFQKGDIAEGYSVSREKKESFPLTVTSAQKNPTAFYLCASSISGLLLGDTQYFGPGTRLTVL.